The rows below give T cell receptor beta chains drawn from one sample of a study of T cells in localized non-small cell lung cancer. Data came from immunoSEQ multiplex PCR; TCRdb stores just in-frame clones and leaves some out. The table includes around 2,200 clones, about a quarter detected once. This material consisted of normal lung tissue next to the tumor, taken before any cancer treatment. These TCRs come from a man between 40 and 70 years old with stage III lung adenocarcinoma. CDR3s include the opening cysteine and the closing phenylalanine or tryptophan. Fields, in order: clone size, V gene, J gene, D gene, CDR3 DNA, CDR3 protein. D genes are given only for firm matches. Size is stated for part of the rows, as once, few or many counts, or as a class when the clone is expanded.

clone_size: -
v_call: TRBV18
j_call: TRBJ2-7
d_call: TRBD1
cdr3_nt: TGTGCCAGCTCATCGGGACAGGGGGTGTCAGAGCAGTACTTC
cdr3_aa: CASSSGQGVSEQYF

clone_size: once
v_call: TRBV25-1
j_call: TRBJ2-7
d_call: -
cdr3_nt: TGTGCCAGCAAAGACGGGAGCTCCTACGAGCAGTACTTC
cdr3_aa: CASKDGSSYEQYF

clone_size: -
v_call: TRBV29-1
j_call: TRBJ1-2
d_call: -
cdr3_nt: TGCAGCGCACCCGAAAGTGGCGATGGCTACACCTTC
cdr3_aa: CSAPESGDGYTF

clone_size: -
v_call: TRBV11-3
j_call: TRBJ1-4
d_call: -
cdr3_nt: TGTGCCAGCAGCTTAGGGGGTGAGCGTGGTAATGAAAAACTGTTTTTT
cdr3_aa: CASSLGGERGNEKLFF

clone_size: few
v_call: TRBV12-5
j_call: TRBJ2-1
d_call: TRBD2
cdr3_nt: TGTGCTAGTGGAAACGGGGGGAGCATTGAGCAGTTCTTC
cdr3_aa: CASGNGGSIEQFF

clone_size: -
v_call: TRBV11-3
j_call: TRBJ2-1
d_call: TRBD1
cdr3_nt: TGTGCCAGCAGCTTATTTGGACAGGGTGCGAATGAGCAGTTCTTC
cdr3_aa: CASSLFGQGANEQFF

clone_size: few
v_call: TRBV6-8
j_call: TRBJ2-1
d_call: -
cdr3_nt: TGTGCCAGCCCGAAAGGGGGACGGCAGACTGAGCAGTTCTTC
cdr3_aa: CASPKGGRQTEQFF

clone_size: -
v_call: TRBV19
j_call: TRBJ1-1
d_call: TRBD1
cdr3_nt: TGTGCCAGTAGGGATTCGGACAGGGGGCCTACTGAAGCTTTCTTT
cdr3_aa: CASRDSDRGPTEAFF

clone_size: few
v_call: TRBV6-8
j_call: TRBJ2-1
d_call: TRBD2
cdr3_nt: TGTGCCAGCAGGCCGGGGCGTGGCGGGGGCTACAATGAGCAGTTCTTC
cdr3_aa: CASRPGRGGGYNEQFF

clone_size: large
v_call: TRBV28
j_call: TRBJ2-5
d_call: TRBD1
cdr3_nt: TGTGCCAGCACCCCTCATGACAGGGGCAGTCAAGAGACCCAGTACTTC
cdr3_aa: CASTPHDRGSQETQYF

clone_size: -
v_call: TRBV19
j_call: TRBJ2-3
d_call: TRBD2
cdr3_nt: TGTGCCAGTAGTTCCTTAGCGGGGGCGGCAGATACGCAGTATTTT
cdr3_aa: CASSSLAGAADTQYF

clone_size: few
v_call: TRBV2
j_call: TRBJ1-4
d_call: TRBD1
cdr3_nt: TGTGCCAGCAGTATGGGACAGTCCCGCCTGTTTTTT
cdr3_aa: CASSMGQSRLFF

clone_size: -
v_call: TRBV5-1
j_call: TRBJ2-5
d_call: -
cdr3_nt: TGCGCCAGCAGCCCACAGGGGGGGCGGGAGACCCAGTACTTC
cdr3_aa: CASSPQGGRETQYF

clone_size: large
v_call: TRBV6-8
j_call: TRBJ2-7
d_call: TRBD2
cdr3_nt: TGTGCCATCAGTCTTAGCGGGGACTCCGTAGAGCAGTACTTC
cdr3_aa: CAISLSGDSVEQYF

clone_size: -
v_call: TRBV14
j_call: TRBJ1-2
d_call: -
cdr3_nt: TGTGCCAGCAGCCTAATAGGGGTCTATGGCTACACCTTC
cdr3_aa: CASSLIGVYGYTF

clone_size: medium-sized
v_call: TRBV6-8
j_call: TRBJ2-6
d_call: -
cdr3_nt: TGTGCCAGCAGCCCGACAGGCTTGGCTGGGGCCAACGTCCTGACTTTC
cdr3_aa: CASSPTGLAGANVLTF

clone_size: -
v_call: TRBV9
j_call: TRBJ1-1
d_call: -
cdr3_nt: TGTGCCAGCAGCCCGGTGGGGGTCGGAGCTTTCTTT
cdr3_aa: CASSPVGVGAFF

clone_size: -
v_call: TRBV30
j_call: TRBJ2-1
d_call: -
cdr3_nt: TGTGCCTGGAGTTTTAGCCGCAATGAGCAGTTCTTC
cdr3_aa: CAWSFSRNEQFF

clone_size: few
v_call: TRBV7-2
j_call: TRBJ1-2
d_call: -
cdr3_nt: TGTGCCAGCAGCCCAGGGGTGAACTATGGCTACACCTTC
cdr3_aa: CASSPGVNYGYTF

clone_size: medium-sized
v_call: TRBV7-2
j_call: TRBJ2-5
d_call: TRBD2
cdr3_nt: TGTGCCAGCAGCGGGACTAGCCGAACGCCCCAGTACTTC
cdr3_aa: CASSGTSRTPQYF

clone_size: many
v_call: TRBV11-3
j_call: TRBJ2-7
d_call: TRBD1
cdr3_nt: TGTGCCAGCAGTCCCGAGGGACAGGGTCTCTACGAGCAGTACTTC
cdr3_aa: CASSPEGQGLYEQYF

clone_size: -
v_call: TRBV23-1
j_call: TRBJ2-1
d_call: TRBD1
cdr3_nt: TGCGCCAGCAGCCAAAATTCTGGACAGGGCCCTGTTGGGCAGTTCTTC
cdr3_aa: CASSQNSGQGPVGQFF

clone_size: many
v_call: TRBV11-3
j_call: TRBJ2-6
d_call: -
cdr3_nt: TGTGCCAGCAGCTTAAACCCTGGGGCAGGTGTCTCTGGGGCCAACGTCCTGACTTTC
cdr3_aa: CASSLNPGAGVSGANVLTF

clone_size: few
v_call: TRBV11-3
j_call: TRBJ1-1
d_call: TRBD1
cdr3_nt: TGTGCCAGCAGCTTAGAAGAGGCAGGGGGCGGTTTAGGAGCTTTCTTT
cdr3_aa: CASSLEEAGGGLGAFF